This T cell receptor beta chain was obtained from a study of shared clonotypes between healthy human individuals. About the research overall: Each donor's CD8 memory used one plate, CD8 naive two, each CD4 subset three.

Genomic DNA (from each subset) was split evenly across several immunoSEQ plates. Repertoires were generated with immunoSEQ multiplex PCR, while TCRdb's copy carries only in-frame clones and drops some. The data show 2,500,000 or so clones, just over 90% seen once. This clone was seen more than once but under ten times. As yet, its antigen is unknown. Germline V gene sequence: CDR1 LGHNA, CDR2 YNFKEQ. This CDR3 is built from 17 residues. Trimming pared 0 bases from V and 0 bases from J, leaving 9 bases between. The study's findings and limits: The low donor count limited represented genetic and exposure-history diversity. With a few donors compared, 4% to 5% of naive CD4 clonotypes were shared.

The clonotype was recovered from a man between 18 and 35 years old in good health. Sequencing was carried out using naive CD4+ T cells sorted from blood. Subset meaning: CD45RA+ positively selected. The V gene is TRBV4-2, the J gene TRBJ1-6; unclear D gene. Here the CDR3 DNA reads TGTGCCAGCAGCCAAGAGGCGCCGAGCTCCTATAATTCACCCCTCCACTTT. Protein product: CASSQEAPSSYNSPLHF.